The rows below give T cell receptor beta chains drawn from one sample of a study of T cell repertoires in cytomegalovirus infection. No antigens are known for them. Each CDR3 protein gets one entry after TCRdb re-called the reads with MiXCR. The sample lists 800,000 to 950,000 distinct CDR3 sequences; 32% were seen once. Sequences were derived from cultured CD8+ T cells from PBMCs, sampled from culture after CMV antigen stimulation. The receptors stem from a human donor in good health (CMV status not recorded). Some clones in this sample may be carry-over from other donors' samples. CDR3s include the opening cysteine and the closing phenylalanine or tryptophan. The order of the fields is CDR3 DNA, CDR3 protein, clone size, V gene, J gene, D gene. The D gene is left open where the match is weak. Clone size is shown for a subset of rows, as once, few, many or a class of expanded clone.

CDR3nt: TGTGCCAGCAGTTTTTTCGGGGGGAGCACTGAAGCTTTCTTT
CDR3aa: CASSFFGGSTEAFF
abundance: .
v_gene: TRBV28
j_gene: TRBJ1-1
d_gene: .

CDR3nt: TGTGCCAGCAGTTACCCTACGTGGGTGGGGACAGATACGCAGTATTTT
CDR3aa: CASSYPTWVGTDTQYF
abundance: .
v_gene: TRBV6-2/TRBV6-3
j_gene: TRBJ2-3
d_gene: .

CDR3nt: TGTGCCACCAGCAGAGACCGTCGGCCTCAGAACACTGAAGCTTTCTTT
CDR3aa: CATSRDRRPQNTEAFF
abundance: .
v_gene: TRBV15
j_gene: TRBJ1-1
d_gene: .

CDR3nt: TGTGCCAGCAGGTACTCGACGACAGTGAACACTGAAGCTTTCTTT
CDR3aa: CASRYSTTVNTEAFF
abundance: .
v_gene: TRBV6-8
j_gene: TRBJ1-1
d_gene: .

CDR3nt: TGTGCCAGCAGTATGACCAGTCATACGCAGTATTTT
CDR3aa: CASSMTSHTQYF
abundance: many
v_gene: TRBV7-8
j_gene: TRBJ2-3
d_gene: .

CDR3nt: TGTGCCAGCAGCCGAGAGTGGGGGCTAGTCGAGACCCAGTACTTC
CDR3aa: CASSREWGLVETQYF
abundance: many
v_gene: TRBV7-2
j_gene: TRBJ2-5
d_gene: .

CDR3nt: TGTGCCAGCAGTGTCACGCGGACCACAGATACGCAGTATTTT
CDR3aa: CASSVTRTTDTQYF
abundance: once
v_gene: TRBV25-1
j_gene: TRBJ2-3
d_gene: .

CDR3nt: TGTGCCAGCAGTCGTAGCGCCGCTGGGGAGCTGTTTTTT
CDR3aa: CASSRSAAGELFF
abundance: .
v_gene: TRBV9
j_gene: TRBJ2-2
d_gene: .

CDR3nt: TGTGCCAGCAGACCGGACACTCAGAGCTCCTATAATTCACCCCTCCACTTT
CDR3aa: CASRPDTQSSYNSPLHF
abundance: .
v_gene: TRBV27
j_gene: TRBJ1-6
d_gene: .

CDR3nt: TGTGCTAGTGGTTTGGGTTCTTCACCCCTCCACTTT
CDR3aa: CASGLGSSPLHF
abundance: medium-sized
v_gene: TRBV12-5
j_gene: TRBJ1-6
d_gene: .

CDR3nt: TGTGCCAGCAGCCATAGCAGTTACCAAGAGACCCAGTACTTC
CDR3aa: CASSHSSYQETQYF
abundance: .
v_gene: TRBV7-9
j_gene: TRBJ2-5
d_gene: .

CDR3nt: TGTGCCAGCAGCTTGGACGACCTGGCGACAACTAACTATGGCTACACCTTC
CDR3aa: CASSLDDLATTNYGYTF
abundance: few
v_gene: TRBV5-6
j_gene: TRBJ1-2
d_gene: .

CDR3nt: TGTGCCAGCGGGAGACAGGGAACCTACGAGCAGTACTTC
CDR3aa: CASGRQGTYEQYF
abundance: many
v_gene: TRBV5-4
j_gene: TRBJ2-7
d_gene: TRBD1

CDR3nt: TGTGCCAGCAGCATAACAGGCGGGGGTGTCCATTTCTCTGAAGCTTTCTTT
CDR3aa: CASSITGGGVHFSEAFF
abundance: once
v_gene: TRBV5-3
j_gene: TRBJ1-1
d_gene: .

CDR3nt: TGCGCCAGCAGCCGAGGGGGACAGGGTTCTTTCTACGAGCAGTACTTC
CDR3aa: CASSRGGQGSFYEQYF
abundance: .
v_gene: TRBV4-1
j_gene: TRBJ2-7
d_gene: TRBD1

CDR3nt: TGTGTCAGCAGCAGGTGGGCACGGACTGCAGGGTTCTTC
CDR3aa: CVSSRWARTAGFF
abundance: .
v_gene: TRBV5-6
j_gene: TRBJ2-1
d_gene: .

CDR3nt: TGCGCCAGCGCCAGCTACCACCCGAACACCGGGGAGCTGTTTTTT
CDR3aa: CASASYHPNTGELFF
abundance: .
v_gene: TRBV4-1
j_gene: TRBJ2-2
d_gene: .

CDR3nt: TGCGCCAGCAGCATGAGAGGGTATTCGTATGGCTACACCTTC
CDR3aa: CASSMRGYSYGYTF
abundance: few
v_gene: TRBV5-1
j_gene: TRBJ1-2
d_gene: .

CDR3nt: TGTGCCAGCATCTCCCAGCGGGACCACACCGGGGAGCTGTTTTTT
CDR3aa: CASISQRDHTGELFF
abundance: .
v_gene: TRBV12-3/TRBV12-4
j_gene: TRBJ2-2
d_gene: TRBD2

CDR3nt: TGTGCCAGCAGCTTAGAGGCAGGGATTAATGAGCAGTTCTTC
CDR3aa: CASSLEAGINEQFF
abundance: .
v_gene: TRBV7-8
j_gene: TRBJ2-1
d_gene: .

CDR3nt: TGCAGCGTTGAAGAAGGCAGGGGAGGGAACGAGCAGTACTTC
CDR3aa: CSVEEGRGGNEQYF
abundance: .
v_gene: TRBV29-1
j_gene: TRBJ2-7
d_gene: .

CDR3nt: TGTGCCAGCAGCCCCGCAGGGGGCTTGGAGACCCAGTACTTC
CDR3aa: CASSPAGGLETQYF
abundance: few
v_gene: TRBV3-1
j_gene: TRBJ2-5
d_gene: TRBD1

CDR3nt: TGTGCCAGCAGCCAGAAGGCTGCAGAAAGCACAGATACGCAGTATTTT
CDR3aa: CASSQKAAESTDTQYF
abundance: many
v_gene: TRBV7-6
j_gene: TRBJ2-3
d_gene: .

CDR3nt: TGTGCCAGCAGTTACCGTCACAGGAACCAAGAGACCCAGTACTTC
CDR3aa: CASSYRHRNQETQYF
abundance: few
v_gene: TRBV6-2/TRBV6-3
j_gene: TRBJ2-5
d_gene: .

CDR3nt: TGTGCCAGCAGCTCAAACGGGGATACGCAGTATTTT
CDR3aa: CASSSNGDTQYF
abundance: few
v_gene: TRBV7-6
j_gene: TRBJ2-3
d_gene: .

CDR3nt: TGCAGCGTCGCCGACGTGGGAGGGCTACTTACAGATACGCAGTATTTT
CDR3aa: CSVADVGGLLTDTQYF
abundance: few
v_gene: TRBV29-1
j_gene: TRBJ2-3
d_gene: TRBD2

CDR3nt: TGTGCCAGCAGTTACTCTGGGATTACCTACGAGCAGTACTTC
CDR3aa: CASSYSGITYEQYF
abundance: .
v_gene: TRBV6-6
j_gene: TRBJ2-7
d_gene: .

CDR3nt: TGTGCCAGCAGCTGGAGCGGGGGGGCCGCCACTGAGCAGTTCTTC
CDR3aa: CASSWSGGAATEQFF
abundance: many
v_gene: TRBV7-8
j_gene: TRBJ2-1
d_gene: TRBD2

CDR3nt: TGTGCCAGCAGCTTCCAAAATTCCGGGACAGGGGAGACCCAGTACTTC
CDR3aa: CASSFQNSGTGETQYF
abundance: .
v_gene: TRBV7-9
j_gene: TRBJ2-5
d_gene: TRBD1

CDR3nt: TGTGCCAGCAGCGTAGCTAGGGACAGTACCTACGAGCAGTACTTC
CDR3aa: CASSVARDSTYEQYF
abundance: few
v_gene: TRBV9
j_gene: TRBJ2-7
d_gene: TRBD1

CDR3nt: TGTGCCAGCAGCGTAGGTTCGACCCTCGGGAATGAGCAGTTCTTC
CDR3aa: CASSVGSTLGNEQFF
abundance: once
v_gene: TRBV9
j_gene: TRBJ2-1
d_gene: .

CDR3nt: TGTGCCACTACAGGGGATGGGGGCTATAATTCACCCCTCCACTTT
CDR3aa: CATTGDGGYNSPLHF
abundance: few
v_gene: TRBV6-6
j_gene: TRBJ1-6
d_gene: TRBD1

CDR3nt: TGTGCCAGCCAGGGACTAGCCCGAGAGACCCAGTACTTC
CDR3aa: CASQGLARETQYF
abundance: few
v_gene: TRBV12-3/TRBV12-4
j_gene: TRBJ2-5
d_gene: TRBD2

CDR3nt: TGTGCCATCAGTGAGGGGGGACAGGATGTTCCAGATACGCAGTATTTT
CDR3aa: CAISEGGQDVPDTQYF
abundance: .
v_gene: TRBV10-3
j_gene: TRBJ2-3
d_gene: TRBD1

CDR3nt: TGTGCCAGCAGCATGGCCCCGAGGGGCAATCAGCCCCAGCATTTT
CDR3aa: CASSMAPRGNQPQHF
abundance: once
v_gene: TRBV12-3/TRBV12-4
j_gene: TRBJ1-5
d_gene: .

CDR3nt: TGTGCCACCAGCGGGACCAAGGGGACCCAGTACTTC
CDR3aa: CATSGTKGTQYF
abundance: .
v_gene: TRBV15
j_gene: TRBJ2-5
d_gene: .

CDR3nt: TGTGCCAGCAGTGGGTGGATCGAGCCCCAGCATTTT
CDR3aa: CASSGWIEPQHF
abundance: .
v_gene: TRBV6-1
j_gene: TRBJ1-5
d_gene: .

CDR3nt: TGCGCCAGCAGCCAAGCTGTGAACCCCTACGAGCAGTACTTC
CDR3aa: CASSQAVNPYEQYF
abundance: few
v_gene: TRBV4-1
j_gene: TRBJ2-7
d_gene: .

CDR3nt: TGTGCCAGCAGCTTCCGGACTAGCGGGGGGGCTAGGGAGCAGTTCTTC
CDR3aa: CASSFRTSGGAREQFF
abundance: many
v_gene: TRBV5-6
j_gene: TRBJ2-1
d_gene: TRBD2

CDR3nt: TGTGCCAGCAGCTCCGAACCGGGAACAACTAATGAAAAACTGTTTTTT
CDR3aa: CASSSEPGTTNEKLFF
abundance: .
v_gene: TRBV28
j_gene: TRBJ1-4
d_gene: .

CDR3nt: TGTGCCAGCAGCTTGAGGGACGGGAGGGGCAGGGGAAATGAGCAGTTCTTC
CDR3aa: CASSLRDGRGRGNEQFF
abundance: few
v_gene: TRBV7-8
j_gene: TRBJ2-1
d_gene: TRBD2

CDR3nt: TGTGCCAGCAGCTTAGAACGGGATCAGAACACTGAAGCTTTCTTT
CDR3aa: CASSLERDQNTEAFF
abundance: few
v_gene: TRBV7-6
j_gene: TRBJ1-1
d_gene: .

CDR3nt: TGCAGTGCTAGACCGACAGGGGTGTATGGCTACACCTTC
CDR3aa: CSARPTGVYGYTF
abundance: .
v_gene: TRBV20-1
j_gene: TRBJ1-2
d_gene: TRBD1

CDR3nt: TGCGCCAGCAGCCAAGTCAGAGACAGATACAATCAGCCCCAGCATTTT
CDR3aa: CASSQVRDRYNQPQHF
abundance: few
v_gene: TRBV4-1
j_gene: TRBJ1-5
d_gene: .

CDR3nt: TGTGCCAAATACTCAGAAAGGGAAGGTGGCTACACCTTC
CDR3aa: CAKYSEREGGYTF
abundance: .
v_gene: TRBV13
j_gene: TRBJ1-2
d_gene: .